What follows are 9 T cell receptor beta chains derived from one specimen sequenced in a study of tissue T cells after allogeneic stem cell transplantation. Time point denoted: mouse harvest day 14 after allogeneic transplant. The graft held 10^6 splenic CD5+ T cells and 10^7 T-cell-depleted bone marrow cells. The data were produced by immunoSEQ multiplex PCR, yet TCRdb's version contains in-frame clones alone and is incomplete. The repertoire consists of about 3,700 clones, with around 46% occurring once and the leading ten covering around 28%. Sequenced material: gut tissue. The origin of the receptors is a female BALB/c mouse given C57BL/6 T cells with graft-versus-host disease after an allogeneic hematopoietic cell transplant.

Judged by abundance, this clone is large (0.1 to 1%). Mouse gene names apply. The observed sequence ends 1 residue before the CDR3 terminus, with the missing tail filled in from the germline J gene. V is TRBV13-2 and J is TRBJ1-2; D is uncertain. Germline loops: CDR1 NNHNN, CDR2 SYGAGS (reference sequence). The CDR3 contains 14 residues. V lost 0 bases and J lost 0, with 6 bases in between. The sequenced part of the CDR3 DNA is TGTGCCAGCGGTGATGCGAAGGCAAACTCCGACTACACC. This translates into CASGDAKANSDYT. The full CDR3 sequence reads CASGDAKANSDYTF.

A note on this clone: Gene and germline names: mouse. The read finishes 1 residue shy of the CDR3 end, and the germline J gene is used to complete it. The chain is built from TRBV3 and TRBJ2-4, with 9 bases lining up with TRBD2. J was trimmed by 0 bases and V by 1 base; bases with no gene match: 2. This CDR3 has 16 residues. In germline, CDR1 is SNHLY, CDR2 FYNGKV (reference sequence). The CDR3 reads CASSLELGGSQNTLYF. The sequenced part of the CDR3 DNA is TGTGCCAGCAGCTTAGAACTGGGGGGCAGTCAAAACACCTTGTAC.

Details on this clone: The genes and germline here are from mouse. Read coverage stops 1 residue before the CDR3 terminus; the germline J gene supplies the remainder. The chain recombines TRBV26 with TRBJ2-5; D is uncertain. CDR3 size: 12 residues. Trimming took off 2 bases at V and 4 bases at J, with 4 bases between the two ends. The V gene's germline CDR1 is KGHPV and CDR2 FQNQEV (reference sequence). The part of the CDR3 DNA that was read is TGTGCCAGCAGTCTGGGGAAAGACACCCAGTAC. The encoded protein is CASSLGKDTQY. The whole CDR3 sequence reads CASSLGKDTQYF.

As regards this clone: Mouse names are used for the genes. The part of the CDR3 DNA that was read is TGTGCAAGCAGCTTGGACAAAAACACCGGGCAGCTCTAC. This codes for CASSLDKNTGQLY. In full, the CDR3 reads CASSLDKNTGQLYF. The V call is TRBV16, the J call TRBJ2-2; tentative D call: TRBD1 (5 bases). The read ends 1 residue shy of where the CDR3 ends; the end is completed using the germline J gene. Germline CDR1 SGHSA, CDR2 FRNQAP. V gave up 3 bases and J gave up 1 base, with 6 bases separating them. The length of the CDR3 is 14 residues.

Points on this clone: The gene names here belong to mouse. The read finishes 1 residue shy of the CDR3 end, and the germline J gene is used to complete it. The chain uses TRBV20 and TRBJ2-3; 7 positions match TRBD1. The V segment lost 5 bases and the J segment 1 base; nucleotides outside the gene matches: 6. The germline CDR1 and CDR2 sequences are GFQATS and STVNSAI. CDR3 size: 14 residues. CDR3 residues: CGADREMCAETLYF. The DNA read from the CDR3 is TGTGGTGCTGACAGGGAGATGTGTGCAGAAACGCTGTAT.

A note on this clone: Genes here carry mouse names. The read stops 1 residue short of the end of the CDR3; the missing end is completed from the germline J gene. V and J are TRBV26 and TRBJ1-1; D possibly corresponds to TRBD1 (5 bases). V lost 2 bases to trimming and J lost 7 bases, with 8 bases between them. CDR1 KGHPV and CDR2 FQNQEV come from the germline V gene (reference sequence). This CDR3 region has 12 residues. CDR3 DNA, as far as it was read: TGTGCCAGCAGTCTGGACAGCCTAGAAGTCTTC. It is translated as CASSLDSLEVF. The CDR3 in its entirety is CASSLDSLEVFF. Drawing the rest from reference TRBV26 and TRBJ1-1, the complete variable domain is NSKVIQTPRYLVKGQGQKAKMRCIPEKGHPVVFWYQQNKNNEFKFLINFQNQEVLQQIDMTEKRFSAECPSNSPCSLEIQSSEAGDSALYLCASSLDSLEVFFGKGTRLTVV.

This clone counts as large. Genes and germline come from the mouse. The observed sequence ends 1 residue before the CDR3 terminus, with the missing tail filled in from the germline J gene. The gene calls are TRBV3 and TRBJ1-3; 8 nucleotides line up with TRBD1. This CDR3 contains 14 residues. Germline lookup yields CDR1 SNHLY and CDR2 FYNGKV (reference sequence). J was trimmed by 4 bases and V by 1 base; bases with no gene match: 0. CDR3 in amino acids: CASSLGTGGNTLYF. The CDR3 DNA, read in part, is TGTGCCAGCAGCTTAGGGACAGGGGGAAATACGCTCTAT.

The table lists this clone with a few counts. Mouse germline and gene names are used. The sequenced fragment ends 1 residue before the CDR3 boundary, so the rest is inferred from the germline J gene. This chain uses TRBV23 with TRBJ1-6; whether TRBD1, the table's D call, matches the DNA was not checked. TRBJ1-6 belongs to the ORF category, with a function that is uncertain. The CDR3 totals 15 residues. The V gene's germline CDR1 is KGHTA and CDR2 FQNQQP. Here the CDR3 reads CSSSQVTSYNSPLYF. CDR3 DNA (partial): TGCTCCAGCAGTCAAGTGACATCCTATAATTCGCCCCTCTAC.

Judged by abundance, this clone is medium-sized (0.01 to 0.1%). The germline and genes are mouse ones. The read ends 1 residue shy of where the CDR3 ends; the end is completed using the germline J gene. The chain employs TRBV19 and TRBJ1-3; D perhaps matches TRBD1 (6 bases). Between the trimmed V and J ends, which lost 1 base and 2 bases, there was a span of 7 bases. Germline CDR1 and CDR2: FNHDT and SITEND (reference sequence). CDR3 length equals 14 residues. CDR3 DNA (partial): TGTGCCAGCAGTATAAAGGGGGCTGGAAATACGCTCTAT. It yields the protein CASSIKGAGNTLY. The complete CDR3 sequence is CASSIKGAGNTLYF.